These T cell receptor beta chains were read from a single sample in a study of monozygotic twins with cystic fibrosis. TCRdb's copy holds only in-frame clones and misses some; the assay was immunoSEQ multiplex PCR. Of around 23,000 clones detected, approximately 89% appear once; the ten largest clones hold about 0.3%. The sequenced sample consisted of blood. Receptors were obtained from a girl aged 2 to 9 with cystic fibrosis. Each CDR3 is given with its conserved first and last residue. Each record gives: V gene, D gene, clone size, J gene, CDR3 protein, CDR3 DNA. D genes are given only for firm matches. Only part of the rows carry a size: once, few, many, or a class if the clone is expanded.

V: TRBV7-9; D: -; size: -; J: TRBJ1-3; CDR3: CASSSSGDQYSGNTIYF; DNA: TGTGCCAGCAGCTCCTCAGGGGACCAATACTCTGGAAACACCATATATTTT
V: TRBV30; D: TRBD1; size: -; J: TRBJ2-7; CDR3: CAGADRGQSEQYF; DNA: TGTGCCGGGGCAGATCGGGGACAGTCCGAGCAGTACTTC
V: TRBV6-1; D: TRBD1; size: -; J: TRBJ1-1; CDR3: CASSEDRENTEAFF; DNA: TGTGCCAGCAGTGAGGACAGGGAGAACACTGAAGCTTTCTTT
V: TRBV29-1; D: -; size: -; J: TRBJ1-1; CDR3: CSVGSVGNTEAFF; DNA: TGCAGCGTCGGAAGTGTGGGGAACACTGAAGCTTTCTTT
V: TRBV27; D: TRBD1; size: -; J: TRBJ2-7; CDR3: CASSETGKGYEQYF; DNA: TGTGCCAGCAGTGAGACAGGGAAAGGGTACGAGCAGTACTTC
V: TRBV7-2; D: -; size: -; J: TRBJ1-2; CDR3: CASSLRRGAGYGYTF; DNA: TGTGCCAGCAGCTTAAGGAGGGGCGCTGGCTATGGCTACACCTTC
V: TRBV6-5; D: TRBD2; size: -; J: TRBJ2-3; CDR3: CASSSTGTSLDTQYF; DNA: TGCGCCAGCAGTTCGACCGGGACTAGCTTGGATACGCAGTATTTT
V: TRBV6-5; D: TRBD1; size: once; J: TRBJ2-7; CDR3: CASSYSQQTGREQYF; DNA: TGTGCCAGCAGTTACTCCCAACAGACAGGGCGAGAGCAGTACTTC
V: TRBV6-6; D: -; size: few; J: TRBJ1-1; CDR3: CASSKNEEAFF; DNA: TGTGCCAGCAGTAAGAATGAAGAAGCTTTCTTT
V: TRBV7-2; D: -; size: -; J: TRBJ1-2; CDR3: CASSLDTYGYTF; DNA: TGTGCCAGCAGCTTAGACACCTATGGCTACACCTTC
V: TRBV14; D: -; size: -; J: TRBJ1-1; CDR3: CASSQGKGGNTEAFF; DNA: TGTGCCAGCAGCCAAGGGAAGGGTGGGAACACTGAAGCTTTCTTT
V: TRBV7-8; D: -; size: -; J: TRBJ2-2; CDR3: CASSMTGNTGELFF; DNA: TGTGCCAGCAGCATGACAGGGAACACCGGGGAGCTGTTTTTT
V: TRBV7-8; D: -; size: -; J: TRBJ1-1; CDR3: CASSSTSRNTEAFF; DNA: TGTGCCAGCAGTTCAACTTCACGGAACACTGAAGCTTTCTTT
V: TRBV7-8; D: -; size: -; J: TRBJ2-5; CDR3: CASSYRRGPAGQETQYF; DNA: TGTGCCAGCAGCTACCGGCGGGGGCCAGCGGGGCAAGAGACCCAGTACTTC
V: TRBV6-5; D: -; size: -; J: TRBJ1-1; CDR3: CASSKQVLTEAFF; DNA: TGTGCCAGCAGTAAACAGGTTCTGACTGAAGCTTTCTTT
V: TRBV4-3; D: TRBD2; size: -; J: TRBJ2-1; CDR3: CASSQETSSREQFF; DNA: TGCGCCAGCAGCCAAGAGACTAGCTCCAGGGAGCAGTTCTTC
V: TRBV18; D: -; size: -; J: TRBJ2-1; CDR3: CASSPLFQSPYNEQFF; DNA: TGTGCCAGCTCACCACTTTTCCAGAGCCCCTACAATGAGCAGTTCTTC
V: TRBV5-1; D: TRBD2; size: -; J: TRBJ2-5; CDR3: CASSLGVRLAGQETQYF; DNA: TGCGCCAGCAGCTTGGGAGTTCGGCTAGCGGGCCAAGAGACCCAGTACTTC
V: TRBV20-1; D: -; size: once; J: TRBJ1-2; CDR3: CSASGGYGYTF; DNA: TGCAGTGCTAGTGGTGGGTATGGCTACACCTTC
V: TRBV18; D: -; size: -; J: TRBJ1-1; CDR3: CASSAGESSEAFF; DNA: TGTGCCAGCTCGGCCGGGGAGAGCTCAGAAGCTTTCTTT
V: TRBV19; D: -; size: few; J: TRBJ1-6; CDR3: CASTMDGRNSPLHF; DNA: TGTGCCAGTACAATGGACGGTCGGAATTCACCCCTCCACTTT
V: TRBV27; D: TRBD1; size: -; J: TRBJ1-1; CDR3: CASSFLDRGQTEAFF; DNA: TGTGCCAGCAGTTTCCTTGACAGGGGGCAAACTGAAGCTTTCTTT
V: TRBV9; D: -; size: few; J: TRBJ2-2; CDR3: CASSRTLSTGELFF; DNA: TGTGCCAGCAGCCGGACACTGAGCACCGGGGAGCTGTTTTTT
V: TRBV29-1; D: TRBD1; size: -; J: TRBJ1-2; CDR3: CSGSRPDRVGGYTF; DNA: TGCAGCGGTTCGAGGCCCGACAGGGTTGGTGGCTACACCTTC
V: TRBV7-2; D: -; size: -; J: TRBJ1-1; CDR3: CASSYSGNSVDTEAFF; DNA: TGTGCCAGCAGCTACTCAGGGAATTCTGTGGACACTGAAGCTTTCTTT
V: TRBV19; D: -; size: -; J: TRBJ1-3; CDR3: CASRGPLSGNTIYF; DNA: TGTGCCAGTAGAGGCCCTCTCTCTGGAAACACCATATATTTT
V: TRBV9; D: TRBD2; size: -; J: TRBJ2-7; CDR3: CASSAGLAAHYEQYF; DNA: TGTGCCAGCAGCGCGGGACTAGCGGCCCACTACGAGCAGTACTTC
V: TRBV19; D: -; size: -; J: TRBJ1-2; CDR3: CANNTENPYGYTF; DNA: TGTGCCAACAATACTGAGAACCCTTATGGCTACACCTTC
V: TRBV4-3; D: TRBD1; size: -; J: TRBJ1-5; CDR3: CASSQDKQGAPPKHF; DNA: TGCGCCAGCAGCCAAGATAAACAGGGGGCACCCCCGAAGCATTTT
V: TRBV6-1; D: -; size: -; J: TRBJ1-1; CDR3: CASRGGFRNTEAFF; DNA: TGTGCCAGCAGAGGGGGTTTTAGGAACACTGAAGCTTTCTTT
V: TRBV27; D: -; size: once; J: TRBJ1-2; CDR3: CASSSLTDRLGYTF; DNA: TGTGCCAGCAGTTCCCTGACAGACCGTTTGGGCTACACCTTC
V: TRBV2; D: TRBD1; size: -; J: TRBJ1-3; CDR3: CASSVDRDGNTIYF; DNA: TGTGCCAGCAGTGTCGACAGGGATGGAAACACCATATATTTT
V: TRBV19; D: -; size: -; J: TRBJ1-5; CDR3: CASSISGNQPQHF; DNA: TGTGCCAGTAGTATTAGTGGCAATCAGCCCCAGCATTTT
V: TRBV2; D: TRBD2; size: -; J: TRBJ2-7; CDR3: CASSHRGGGSYEQYF; DNA: TGTGCCAGCAGCCATCGAGGCGGGGGATCCTACGAGCAGTACTTC
V: TRBV5-6; D: -; size: -; J: TRBJ2-3; CDR3: CASSLDAPDTQYF; DNA: TGTGCCAGCAGCTTGGACGCGCCAGATACGCAGTATTTT
V: TRBV6-1; D: -; size: -; J: TRBJ1-2; CDR3: CASSDGGFANYGYTF; DNA: TGTGCCAGCAGTGATGGCGGGTTTGCTAACTATGGCTACACCTTC
V: TRBV7-2; D: TRBD1; size: -; J: TRBJ1-2; CDR3: CASSLGQGGENYGYTF; DNA: TGTGCCAGCAGCTTGGGACAGGGCGGAGAGAACTATGGCTACACCTTC
V: TRBV7-9; D: TRBD2; size: -; J: TRBJ2-3; CDR3: CASSPRGASTDTQYF; DNA: TGTGCCAGCAGCCCGCGGGGGGCGAGCACAGATACGCAGTATTTT
V: TRBV29-1; D: -; size: -; J: TRBJ2-3; CDR3: CSVEDHGASSTDTQYF; DNA: TGCAGCGTTGAAGATCATGGGGCTTCTAGCACAGATACGCAGTATTTT
V: TRBV27; D: -; size: few; J: TRBJ1-1; CDR3: CASKGPGAFF; DNA: TGTGCCAGCAAGGGTCCCGGAGCTTTCTTT
V: TRBV7-9; D: TRBD1; size: -; J: TRBJ1-1; CDR3: CASSCWTGGVNTEAFF; DNA: TGTGCCAGCAGCTGTTGGACAGGTGGGGTGAACACTGAAGCTTTCTTT
V: TRBV25-1; D: -; size: -; J: TRBJ2-5; CDR3: CASTRVQGAAQYF; DNA: TGTGCCAGCACTCGGGTCCAGGGAGCGGCCCAGTACTTC
V: TRBV4-3; D: -; size: -; J: TRBJ1-5; CDR3: CASSQELLQDYFNQPQHF; DNA: TGCGCCAGCAGCCAAGAGCTTTTACAGGATTACTTCAATCAGCCCCAGCATTTT
V: TRBV18; D: TRBD1; size: -; J: TRBJ1-1; CDR3: CASSPYRGVMNTEAFF; DNA: TGTGCCAGCTCACCCTACAGGGGTGTAATGAACACTGAAGCTTTCTTT
V: TRBV29-1; D: -; size: -; J: TRBJ1-2; CDR3: CSVEGQGALNYGYTF; DNA: TGCAGCGTTGAAGGTCAAGGGGCCCTCAACTATGGCTACACCTTC
V: TRBV2; D: TRBD1; size: -; J: TRBJ2-1; CDR3: CASSWDRWRNEQFF; DNA: TGTGCCAGCAGTTGGGACAGGTGGAGGAATGAGCAGTTCTTC
V: TRBV4-3; D: -; size: -; J: TRBJ2-7; CDR3: CASSQDGTSEQYF; DNA: TGCGCCAGCAGCCAAGATGGCACCTCCGAGCAGTACTTC
V: TRBV29-1; D: -; size: -; J: TRBJ1-2; CDR3: CSVGWGTDGYTF; DNA: TGCAGCGTTGGTTGGGGAACGGATGGCTACACCTTC
V: TRBV7-2; D: TRBD2; size: -; J: TRBJ2-7; CDR3: CASSLHLIGLAGFEQYF; DNA: TGTGCCAGCAGCTTACACTTAATCGGGCTAGCGGGGTTCGAGCAGTACTTC
V: TRBV6-5; D: -; size: -; J: TRBJ1-2; CDR3: CASSYSGSRVSSTF; DNA: TGTGCCAGCAGTTACTCGGGTTCGAGGGTTAGCTCCACCTTC
V: TRBV13; D: TRBD1; size: -; J: TRBJ1-2; CDR3: CASSSDRGTAYGYTF; DNA: TGTGCCAGCAGCTCCGACAGGGGGACGGCTTATGGCTACACCTTC
V: TRBV7-2; D: TRBD2; size: -; J: TRBJ2-7; CDR3: CASSLVGPSGGAYEQYF; DNA: TGTGCCAGCAGCTTAGTAGGTCCTAGCGGGGGCGCCTACGAGCAGTACTTC
V: TRBV13; D: -; size: -; J: TRBJ2-5; CDR3: CASSSRAVETQYF; DNA: TGTGCCAGCAGCTCCAGGGCAGTAGAGACCCAGTACTTC
V: TRBV5-4; D: -; size: -; J: TRBJ2-7; CDR3: CASSLGSGEYLSYEQYF; DNA: TGTGCCAGCAGCCTCGGTAGCGGCGAGTACCTGTCCTACGAGCAGTACTTC
V: TRBV4-1; D: TRBD2; size: -; J: TRBJ2-3; CDR3: CASSPGTSGGATDTQYF; DNA: TGCGCCAGCAGCCCCGGGACTAGCGGGGGGGCAACAGATACGCAGTATTTT